This T cell receptor (beta chain) was profiled in a study of control samples from healthy donors and cancer patients. Profiling relied on immunoSEQ multiplex PCR, and the TCRdb table lists in-frame clones only, not all of them. This table holds around 7,000 clones, around 82% found once. CDR1 and CDR2 (germline): LGHNA, YSLEER. The CDR3 covers 19 residues. J was trimmed by 2 bases and V by 0 bases; bases with no gene match: 12. The rearrangement joins TRBV4-3 to TRBJ2-7; 11 bases match TRBD2. This receptor was identified in a man aged 65-85 years with lung cancer. Sequencing was performed on PBMCs. CDR3 nucleotides: TGCGCCAGCAGCCAAGAAGTGACGGGGACTAGCGGCCGCCCCTACGAGCAGTACTTC. It is translated as CASSQEVTGTSGRPYEQYF.